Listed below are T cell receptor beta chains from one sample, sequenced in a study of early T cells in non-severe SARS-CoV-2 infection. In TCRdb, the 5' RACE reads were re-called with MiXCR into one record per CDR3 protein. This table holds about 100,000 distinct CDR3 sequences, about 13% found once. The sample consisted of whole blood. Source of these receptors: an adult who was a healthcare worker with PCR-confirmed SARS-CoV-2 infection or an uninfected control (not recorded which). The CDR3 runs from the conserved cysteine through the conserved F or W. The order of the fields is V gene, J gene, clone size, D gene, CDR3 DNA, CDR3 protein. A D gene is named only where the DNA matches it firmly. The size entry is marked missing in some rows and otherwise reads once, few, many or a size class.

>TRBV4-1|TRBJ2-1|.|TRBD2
TGCGCCAGCAGCCCTGTACTAGCGGGGGTCCCCTCCTACAATGAGCAGTTCTTC
CASSPVLAGVPSYNEQFF
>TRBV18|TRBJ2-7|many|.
TGTGCCAGCTCACCAATCCTGACAGAAGAGCAGTACTTC
CASSPILTEEQYF
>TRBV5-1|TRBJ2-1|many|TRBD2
TGCGCCAGCAGCTCCAGCGGGGCGAACAATGAGCAGTTCTTC
CASSSSGANNEQFF
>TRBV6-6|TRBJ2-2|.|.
TGTGCCAGCAGTGGACAGACGAACACCGGGGAGCTGTTTTTT
CASSGQTNTGELFF
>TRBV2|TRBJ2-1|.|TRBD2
TGTGCCAGCAGAGCCGACGGTCTAGCGGGGGCCCAGTCGTTCTTC
CASRADGLAGAQSFF
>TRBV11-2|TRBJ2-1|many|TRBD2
TGTGCCAGCAGCTTAGAGTCTGGGACTAGCGGGAGAAATGAGCAGTTCTTC
CASSLESGTSGRNEQFF
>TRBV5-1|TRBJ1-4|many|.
TGCGCCAGCAGCTTCGGGCAGGGTAATGAAAAACTGTTTTTT
CASSFGQGNEKLFF
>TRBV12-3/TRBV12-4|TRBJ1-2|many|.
TGTGCCAGCAGTTTACCAGGGGTAAAAGGCTACACCTTC
CASSLPGVKGYTF
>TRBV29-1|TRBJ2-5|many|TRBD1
TGCAGCGCTACACGAGGGGGGACAGGGAAAGAGACCCAGTACTTC
CSATRGGTGKETQYF
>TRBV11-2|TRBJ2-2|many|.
TGTGCCAGCAGCTTGCAGGGCCGGGGGACCGGGGAGCTGTTTTTT
CASSLQGRGTGELFF
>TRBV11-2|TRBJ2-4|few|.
TGTGCCAGCAGACCCCGGGGTTCGTCCAACATTCAGTACTTC
CASRPRGSSNIQYF
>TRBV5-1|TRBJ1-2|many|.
TGCGCCAGCAGGGTAGATCGACAGACAACTAACTATGGCTACACCTTC
CASRVDRQTTNYGYTF
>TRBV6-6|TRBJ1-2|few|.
TGTGCCATATATCTGGATACGATCGGTAACTATGGCTACACCTTC
CAIYLDTIGNYGYTF
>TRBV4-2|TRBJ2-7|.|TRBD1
TGTGCCAGCAGCCAAGGGGGCACGTCGGACAGGGCCTACGAGCAGTACTTC
CASSQGGTSDRAYEQYF
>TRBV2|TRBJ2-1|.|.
TGTGCCAGCTACCCCCAGGCAAACAATGAGCAGTTCTTC
CASYPQANNEQFF
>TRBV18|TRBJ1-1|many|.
TGTGCCAGCTCCCGACCGAACACTGAAGCTTTCTTT
CASSRPNTEAFF
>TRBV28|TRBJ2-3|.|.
TGTGCCAGCAGTTCCCCCCAGGGTCATTCAGATACGCAGTATTTT
CASSSPQGHSDTQYF
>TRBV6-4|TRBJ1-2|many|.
TGTGCCAGCAGTGTGGGAGGCGATGGCTACACCTTC
CASSVGGDGYTF
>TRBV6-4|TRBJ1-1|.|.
TGTGCCAGCAGCAACCCTGAGGCGGCCGGTTGTGAAGCTTTCTTT
CASSNPEAAGCEAFF
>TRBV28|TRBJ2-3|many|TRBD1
TGTGCCAGCAGTTTACCGGGACAGGGTAGAGATACGCAGTATTTT
CASSLPGQGRDTQYF
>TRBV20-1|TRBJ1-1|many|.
TGCAGTGCTAAGGGGGGAGTGAACACTGAAGCTTTCTTT
CSAKGGVNTEAFF
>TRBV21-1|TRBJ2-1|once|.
TGTGTCAGCGGCCACTCCGCCCGGCGGGGGGATCAATATGAGCAGTTCTTC
CVSGHSARRGDQYEQFF